The rows below give T cell receptor beta chains drawn from one sample of a study of CD8 T cells in Susac syndrome. TCRdb reanalysed the immunoSEQ multiplex PCR reads using MiXCR and keeps one entry per CDR3 protein. The table has about 190,000 distinct CDR3 sequences, more than 85% seen once. Sample: CD4+ T cells from PBMCs. These receptors all come from a human donor with Susac syndrome. CDR3s leave out the opening cysteine and the closing phenylalanine or tryptophan. The order of the fields is J gene, V gene, CDR3 protein.

>TRBJ1-6|TRBV30
AWSAPGALQLAYNSPLH
>TRBJ2-3|TRBV10-3
ATAHTDTQY
>TRBJ2-5|TRBV5-1
ASRLTGGETQY
>TRBJ2-3|TRBV11-2
ASSLMGRLTDTQY
>TRBJ2-2|TRBV24-1
ATSDPRGTGELF
>TRBJ2-7|TRBV6-6
ASSYSREAYEQY
>TRBJ1-1|TRBV27
ASSSEEGAVNTEAF
>TRBJ1-1|TRBV10-1
ASSVGQGNTEAF
>TRBJ2-7|TRBV20-1
SAIGLAGFSYEQY
>TRBJ2-1|TRBV5-4
ASSPQRGSTYNEQF
>TRBJ2-1|TRBV4-1
ASSVLGSRYNEQF
>TRBJ2-7|TRBV6-4
ASSALAGGLYEQY
>TRBJ2-7|TRBV5-1
ASSSTRYEQY
>TRBJ1-5|TRBV18
ASSRGLDSNQPQH
>TRBJ2-4|TRBV23-1
ASSQSIGQGKNIQY
>TRBJ1-1|TRBV18
ASSPGDRGDGEAF
>TRBJ2-5|TRBV6-1
ASNRDIPTIQY
>TRBJ1-3|TRBV5-5
ASSPSRRLRNTIY
>TRBJ2-4|TRBV30
AWEGTGVNIQY
>TRBJ1-2|TRBV30
AWSVPRQGAKGYT
>TRBJ2-5|TRBV28
ASSLLAQETQY
>TRBJ2-7|TRBV5-6
ARDTSGGGHEQY
>TRBJ1-1|TRBV3-1
ASSQVAANTEAF
>TRBJ2-1|TRBV15
ATSRAQGQGGSYNEQF
>TRBJ1-5|TRBV19
ASSSPPGTRNQPQH
>TRBJ2-3|TRBV13
ASSLAWTSYPDTQY
>TRBJ1-2|TRBV3-1
ASSPLDRSHGYT
>TRBJ2-3|TRBV18
ASSPPNRGTDTQY
>TRBJ2-1|TRBV11-3
ASGIGGEGWNEQF
>TRBJ1-4|TRBV30
AGQRRSDEKLF
>TRBJ1-1|TRBV7-3
ASSAPGRAEAF
>TRBJ1-1|TRBV12-3/TRBV12-4
ASRFLTGETEAF
>TRBJ1-2|TRBV20-1
SARVDRDDYGYT
>TRBJ1-1|TRBV6-1
AIQTETNTEAF
>TRBJ2-1|TRBV4-1
ASSQDGRGAAI